These 26 T cell receptor beta chains came from one sample sequenced in a study of type 1 regulatory T cells. These TCRs are of unknown antigen specificity. TCRdb fed the reads into MiXCR, producing one record per CDR3 protein. The sample records about 59,000 distinct CDR3 sequences, roughly two thirds being singletons. The sample was cultured non-Tr1 T cells, either the whole culture or a sorted T cell fraction (not recorded which). The receptors were sampled from a human donor in good health.

The chain uses TRBV29-1 and TRBJ2-3, with D tentatively TRBD2 (6 bases). The V end was cut by 0 bases, the J end by 2 bases, with 12 bases between. The CDR3 is 15 residues long. The germline gives CDR1 SQVTM, CDR2 ANQGSEA. The CDR3 coding sequence is TGCAGCGTTGAAGAGGGGGGTCGAGTCACAGATACGCAGTATTTT. It codes for CSVEEGGRVTDTQYF.

This clonotype turned up a few times. The genes are TRBV7-2 and TRBJ1-2, with D unclear. The CDR3 has 15 residues. The V end lost 0 bases, the J end lost 8 bases, and 16 bases lay between the germline ends. Germline values: CDR1 SGHTA, CDR2 FQGNSA. The CDR3 region is CASSLAMVEPIGYTF. CDR3 coding DNA: TGTGCCAGCAGCTTAGCGATGGTCGAGCCGATCGGCTACACCTTC.

By its share, this clonotype is medium-sized (0.01 to 0.1%). This chain connects TRBV4-2 to TRBJ2-7, with TRBD2 identical over 11 bases. Germline V CDR1 and CDR2: LGHNA, YNFKEQ. The length of the CDR3 is 16 residues. The ends lost 0 bases at V and 4 bases at J; junction bases unmatched: 5. The CDR3 loop is CASSQEETSGTYEQYF. CDR3 in DNA: TGTGCCAGCAGCCAAGAGGAGACTAGCGGGACGTACGAGCAGTACTTC.

The V call is TRBV2, the J call TRBJ2-4; D is unresolved. The V gene's germline CDR1 is SNHLY and CDR2 FYNNEI. CDR3 length equals 20 residues. Trimming cost V 0 bases and J 1 base, with 22 bases left between them. The CDR3 reads CASSEALQALILTAKNIQYF. CDR3 bases: TGTGCCAGCAGTGAAGCGCTTCAGGCCCTAATTCTTACGGCCAAAAACATTCAGTACTTC.

The chain joins TRBV5-6 to TRBJ2-1; D is undetermined. Between the trimmed V and J ends, which lost 2 bases and 1 base, there was a span of 10 bases. This CDR3 region has 15 residues. Germline-derived CDR1 and CDR2 are SGHDT and YYEEEE. CDR3 in amino acids: CASSLGIWSYNEQFF. The CDR3 nucleotides read TGTGCCAGCAGCTTAGGAATCTGGTCCTACAATGAGCAGTTCTTC.

The chain couples TRBV29-1 to TRBJ2-1; 7 nucleotides align to TRBD1. Germline V CDR1 and CDR2: SQVTM, ANQGSEA. The CDR3 is 13 amino acids. V was clipped by 4 bases and J by 6 bases; unmatched bases: 6. The CDR3 sequence: CSVVDRAVNEQFF. In DNA form, the CDR3 reads TGCAGCGTTGTTGACAGGGCGGTCAATGAGCAGTTCTTC.

This clonotype was seen at least ten times. The chain carries TRBV19 and TRBJ2-1; 7 nucleotides agree with TRBD2. V shed 5 bases, J shed 6 bases, and the junction held 4 bases outside the gene matches. Germline CDR1 LNHDA, CDR2 SQIVND (reference sequence). The CDR3 consists of 13 residues. The CDR3 loop reads CASSGLVPNEQFF. CDR3 sequence (DNA): TGTGCCAGTAGTGGACTAGTCCCCAATGAGCAGTTCTTC.

J is TRBJ2-7 and V is TRBV20-1; 11 nucleotides align to TRBD1. Germline V CDR1 and CDR2: DFQATT, SNEGSKA (reference sequence). The length of the CDR3 is 12 residues. The CDR3 DNA sequence: TGCAGGGCGGACAGGGGGCCGGACGAGCAGTACTTC. This sequence encodes CRADRGPDEQYF.

There are a few counts of this clonotype. V and J are TRBV20-1 and TRBJ2-7, with D perhaps being TRBD1 or TRBD2 (7 bases each). The ends were cut back, 5 bases at V and 4 bases at J, with 18 bases in the middle. Germline V gene sequence: CDR1 DFQATT, CDR2 SNEGSKA (reference sequence). The CDR3 totals 14 residues. The CDR3 sequence: CSAPDREGYYEQYF. CDR3 nucleotide sequence: TGCAGTGCTCCAGACAGGGAGGGGTATTACGAGCAGTACTTC.

The CDR3 region is CASSPRQLVGNTIYF. In nucleotides, the CDR3 is TGTGCCAGCAGCCCCAGACAGTTAGTGGGAAACACCATATATTTT. The V and J genes are TRBV7-2 and TRBJ1-3; tentatively, D is TRBD1 (5 bases). Between the trimmed V and J ends, which lost 5 bases and 4 bases, there was a span of 15 bases. The CDR3 extends over 15 amino acids. Germline V gene lookup returns CDR1 SGHTA and CDR2 FQGNSA. Full variable domain (outside the CDR3, taken from reference TRBV7-2 and TRBJ1-3): GAGVSQSPSNKVTEKGKDVELRCDPISGHTALYWYRQSLGQGLEFLIYFQGNSAPDKSGLPSDRFSAERTGGSVSTLTIQRTQQEDSAVYLCASSPRQLVGNTIYFGEGSWLTVV.

This chain connects TRBV5-6 to TRBJ2-3, with TRBD1 as a possible D gene (5 bases). The germline gives CDR1 SGHDT, CDR2 YYEEEE. The CDR3 totals 15 residues. Trimming shortened V by 0 bases and J by 5 bases, and 13 bases separated the two germline ends. CDR3 sequence: CASSLVGQGKDTQYF. The CDR3 DNA follows: TGTGCCAGCAGCTTGGTGGGTCAGGGTAAAGATACGCAGTATTTT. Based on the CDR3 plus reference TRBV5-6 and TRBJ2-3, the full variable domain is DAGVTQSPTHLIKTRGQQVTLRCSPKSGHDTVSWYQQALGQGPQFIFQYYEEEERQRGNFPDRFSGHQFPNYSSELNVNALLLGDSALYLCASSLVGQGKDTQYFGPGTRLTVL.

The chain has TRBV25-1 and TRBJ2-7; 8 bases line up with TRBD1. Trimming at V came to 3 bases and at J to 0 bases, leaving 4 bases not matched to a gene. Germline V gene lookup returns CDR1 MGHDK and CDR2 SYGVNS. CDR3 length: 15 amino acids. The CDR3 reads CASSEGTGYSYEQYF. CDR3 DNA: TGTGCCAGCAGTGAGGGGACAGGCTACTCCTACGAGCAGTACTTC.

This sequence joins TRBV18 and TRBJ2-1; 8 bases line up with TRBD1. The CDR3 loop spans 14 amino acids. The V gene end was trimmed by 4 bases and the J gene end by 6 bases; junction bases not matched to a gene: 5. The V gene's germline CDR1 is KGHSH and CDR2 LQKENI. CDR3 sequence: CASSLQGAPNEQFF. The CDR3 nucleotides are TGTGCCAGCTCACTTCAGGGGGCGCCCAATGAGCAGTTCTTC.

This clonotype was observed once. This sequence joins TRBV12-3 or TRBV12-4 and TRBJ1-2, with TRBD1 as a possible D gene (6 bases). This CDR3 contains 14 residues. With 3 bases removed from V and 0 bases from J, the gap between germline ends came to 8 bases. The CDR3: CASSFQGSNYGYTF. The DNA for the CDR3 is TGTGCCAGCAGTTTTCAGGGGTCTAACTATGGCTACACCTTC.

CDR3 DNA: TGCAGCGTTGGTGGGACGGAGTTTTTGGCGCAGTACTTC. Translating gives CSVGGTEFLAQYF. V and J are TRBV29-1 and TRBJ2-7; perhaps D is TRBD1 or TRBD2 (5 bases each). This CDR3 spans 13 amino acids. The V end lost 4 bases, the J end lost 9 bases, and 19 bases lay between the germline ends. The germline gives CDR1 SQVTM, CDR2 ANQGSEA.

This clonotype was seen a handful of times. The gene calls are TRBV5-1 and TRBJ2-1; 10 bases agree with TRBD2. V gave up 5 bases and J gave up 5 bases; unmatched junction bases: 4. Germline V lookup: CDR1 SGHRS, CDR2 YFSETQ. The CDR3 is made up of 14 amino acids. Here the CDR3 reads CASSRGLADNEQFF. CDR3 nucleotide sequence: TGCGCCAGCAGTCGTGGACTAGCGGACAATGAGCAGTTCTTC.

This clonotype occurred once. This chain connects TRBV25-1 to TRBJ1-2, with D possibly TRBD1 on 5 matching bases. The V end lost 4 bases, the J end lost 1 base, and 13 bases lay between the germline ends. The CDR3 spans 15 residues. CDR1 is MGHDK, CDR2 SYGVNS, per germline. The CDR3 reads CASSGRDRVNYGYTF. The CDR3 nucleotides are TGTGCCAGCAGTGGCCGGGACCGAGTTAACTATGGCTACACCTTC.

The chain joins TRBV7-2 to TRBJ2-3; D is perhaps TRBD2 (5 bases). V lost 3 bases to trimming and J lost 2 bases, with 9 bases between them. Germline V CDR1 and CDR2: SGHTA, FQGNSA. The CDR3 spans 14 residues. The CDR3 loop reads CASSFPGITDTQYF. For the CDR3, the DNA is TGTGCCAGCAGCTTTCCGGGGATCACAGATACGCAGTATTTT.

The chain uses TRBV19 and TRBJ2-3, with D unclear. Trimming took 7 bases from V and 2 from J, leaving 10 bases between them. CDR3 size: 13 residues. The germline V gene has CDR1 LNHDA and CDR2 SQIVND (reference sequence). The CDR3 DNA reads as TGTGCCAGTACGGACCGATACACAGATACGCAGTATTTT. Amino acid sequence: CASTDRYTDTQYF. Complete variable domain (other parts from reference TRBV19 and TRBJ2-3): DGGITQSPKYLFRKEGQNVTLSCEQNLNHDAMYWYRQDPGQGLRLIYYSQIVNDFQKGDIAEGYSVSREKKESFPLTVTSAQKNPTAFYLCASTDRYTDTQYFGPGTRLTVL.

The J gene is TRBJ1-1, the V gene TRBV20-1, with TRBD1 as a possible D gene (6 bases). Trimming took 1 base from V and 1 from J, leaving 10 bases between them. The CDR3 covers 14 residues. The germline V gene has CDR1 DFQATT and CDR2 SNEGSKA (reference sequence). The CDR3: CSARGGRGNTEAFF. The DNA of the CDR3 is TGCAGTGCTAGAGGTGGCAGGGGGAACACTGAAGCTTTCTTT.

The rearrangement links TRBV5-1 to TRBJ2-1; 8 bases match TRBD1. Per germline, CDR1 SGHRS and CDR2 YFSETQ. The J segment lost 9 bases and the V segment lost 0 bases, leaving 8 bases of the junction unmatched. The CDR3 sequence is 15 residues long. The CDR3 loop reads CASSLAQGAISEQFF. In nucleotides, the CDR3 is TGCGCCAGCAGCTTGGCGCAGGGGGCGATTAGTGAGCAGTTCTTC.

V usage is TRBV12-3 or TRBV12-4 and J usage is TRBJ2-5; D gene uncertain. Trimming left V 2 bases short and J 1 base short, with 17 bases between. This CDR3 spans 17 amino acids. CDR3 in DNA: TGTGCCAGCAGTTTAAGTGGTTCGACAAGACCCCAAGAGACCCAGTACTTC. This sequence encodes CASSLSGSTRPQETQYF.

The gene calls are TRBV19 and TRBJ1-6, with D perhaps TRBD1 (5 bases). This CDR3 is 15 amino acids long. Germline CDR1 reads LNHDA; CDR2 reads SQIVND (reference sequence). V lost 3 bases to trimming and J lost 5 bases, with 11 bases between them. The chain's CDR3 is CASSISDSHNSPLHF. CDR3 nucleotides: TGTGCCAGTAGTATCTCAGACAGCCATAATTCACCCCTCCACTTT.

This clonotype was recorded a few times. The J gene is TRBJ2-7, the V gene TRBV5-1, with 11 bases matching TRBD2. Germline-derived CDR1 and CDR2 are SGHRS and YFSETQ. With 3 bases clipped from V and 2 bases from J, the junction kept 4 bases outside the gene matches. The CDR3 covers 15 residues. The CDR3 nucleotides are TGCGCCAGCAGCTATAAGACTAGCGGGGCCTACGAGCAGTACTTC. Translating it yields CASSYKTSGAYEQYF.

The chain recombines TRBV18 with TRBJ1-3; D might be TRBD1 (5 bases). V gave up 2 bases and J gave up 4 bases, with 18 bases separating them. In germline, CDR1 is KGHSH, CDR2 LQKENI. This CDR3 is 17 amino acids long. DNA for the CDR3: TGTGCCAGCTCACCAGGTATCGCGGCAGGGAACGGAAACACCATATATTTT. Its protein product is CASSPGIAAGNGNTIYF.

The chain is built from TRBV5-1 and TRBJ2-2; TRBD2 matches at 8 bases. With V trimmed by 2 bases and J by 0 bases, 9 bases remained unmatched. This CDR3 has 18 amino acids. Germline CDR1 and CDR2: SGHRS and YFSETQ. The DNA for the CDR3 is TGCGCCAGCAGCTTCAGGGCTAGCGGGTACGCGAACACCGGGGAGCTGTTTTTT. It encodes CASSFRASGYANTGELFF.